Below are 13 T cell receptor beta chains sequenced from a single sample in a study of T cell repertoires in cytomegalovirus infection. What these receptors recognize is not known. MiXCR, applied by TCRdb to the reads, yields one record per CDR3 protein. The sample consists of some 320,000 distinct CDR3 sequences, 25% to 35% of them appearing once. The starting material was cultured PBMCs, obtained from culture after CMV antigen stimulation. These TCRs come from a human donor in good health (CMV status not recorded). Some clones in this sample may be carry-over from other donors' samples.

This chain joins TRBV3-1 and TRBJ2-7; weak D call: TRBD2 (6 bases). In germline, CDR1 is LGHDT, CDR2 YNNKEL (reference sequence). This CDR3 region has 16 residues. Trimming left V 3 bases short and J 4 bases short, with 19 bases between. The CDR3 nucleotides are TGTGCCAGCAGCCACGGGGGAGAGGACGGGAATTACGAGCAGTACTTC. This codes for CASSHGGEDGNYEQYF.

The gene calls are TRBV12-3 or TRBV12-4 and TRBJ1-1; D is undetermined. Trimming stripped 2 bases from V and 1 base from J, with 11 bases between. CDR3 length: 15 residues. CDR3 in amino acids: CASSLFPMKNTEAFF. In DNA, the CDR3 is TGTGCCAGCAGTTTATTCCCGATGAAGAACACTGAAGCTTTCTTT.

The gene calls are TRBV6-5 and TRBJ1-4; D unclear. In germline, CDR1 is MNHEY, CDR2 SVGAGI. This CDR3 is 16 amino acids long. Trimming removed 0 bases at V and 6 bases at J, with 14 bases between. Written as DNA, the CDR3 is TGTGCCAGCAGTTACTCGATATCGGGCACGGATGAAAAACTGTTTTTT. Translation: CASSYSISGTDEKLFF.

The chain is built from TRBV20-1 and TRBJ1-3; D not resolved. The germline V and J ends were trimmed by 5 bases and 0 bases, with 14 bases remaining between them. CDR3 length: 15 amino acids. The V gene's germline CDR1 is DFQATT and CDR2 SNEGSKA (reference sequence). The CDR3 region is CSALGLSYSGNTIYF. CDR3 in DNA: TGCAGTGCTTTAGGACTATCCTACTCTGGAAACACCATATATTTT.

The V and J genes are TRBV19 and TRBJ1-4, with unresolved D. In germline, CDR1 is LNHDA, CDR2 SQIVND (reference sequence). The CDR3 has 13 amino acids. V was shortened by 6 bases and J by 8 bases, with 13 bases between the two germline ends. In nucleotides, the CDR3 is TGTGCCAGTAGGGGCTTGGCCGCCGAAAAACTGTTTTTT. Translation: CASRGLAAEKLFF.

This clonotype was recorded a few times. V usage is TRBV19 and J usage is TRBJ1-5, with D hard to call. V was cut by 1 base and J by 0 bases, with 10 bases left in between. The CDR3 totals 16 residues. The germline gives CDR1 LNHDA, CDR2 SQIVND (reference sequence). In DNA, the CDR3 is TGTGCCAGTAGTATAGGAGACTCCTATAGCAATCAGCCCCAGCATTTT. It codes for CASSIGDSYSNQPQHF.

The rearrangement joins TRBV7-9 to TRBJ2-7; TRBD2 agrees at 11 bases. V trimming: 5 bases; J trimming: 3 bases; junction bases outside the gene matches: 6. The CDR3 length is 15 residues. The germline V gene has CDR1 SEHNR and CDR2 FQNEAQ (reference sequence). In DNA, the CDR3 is TGTGCCAGCAGCACAACTAGCGGGAGCTTCTACGAGCAGTACTTC. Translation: CASSTTSGSFYEQYF.

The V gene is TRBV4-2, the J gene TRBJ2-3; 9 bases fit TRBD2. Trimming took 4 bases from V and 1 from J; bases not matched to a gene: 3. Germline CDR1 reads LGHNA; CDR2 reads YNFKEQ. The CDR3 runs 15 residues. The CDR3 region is CASSRRTSGTDTQYF. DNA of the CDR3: TGTGCCAGCAGCCGTCGGACTAGCGGCACAGATACGCAGTATTTT.

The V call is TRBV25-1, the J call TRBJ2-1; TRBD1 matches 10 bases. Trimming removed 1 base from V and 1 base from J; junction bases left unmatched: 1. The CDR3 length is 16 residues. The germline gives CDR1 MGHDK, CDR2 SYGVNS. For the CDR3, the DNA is TGTGCCAGCAGTGAATTGGGACAGGGGTCCTACAATGAGCAGTTCTTC. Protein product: CASSELGQGSYNEQFF.

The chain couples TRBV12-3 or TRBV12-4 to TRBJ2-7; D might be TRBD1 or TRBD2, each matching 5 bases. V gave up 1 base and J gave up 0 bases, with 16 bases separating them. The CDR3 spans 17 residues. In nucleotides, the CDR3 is TGTGCCAGCAGTTTAGATGTCGGGGCAGGCCGCTCCTACGAGCAGTACTTC. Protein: CASSLDVGAGRSYEQYF.

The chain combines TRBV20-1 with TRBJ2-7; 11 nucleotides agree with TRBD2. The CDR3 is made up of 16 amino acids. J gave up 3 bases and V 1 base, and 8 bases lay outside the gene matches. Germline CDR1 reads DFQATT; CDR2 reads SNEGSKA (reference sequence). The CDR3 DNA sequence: TGCAGTGCTAGAGCCCTACTAGCGGGGGCCAGCTACGAGCAGTACTTC. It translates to CSARALLAGASYEQYF.

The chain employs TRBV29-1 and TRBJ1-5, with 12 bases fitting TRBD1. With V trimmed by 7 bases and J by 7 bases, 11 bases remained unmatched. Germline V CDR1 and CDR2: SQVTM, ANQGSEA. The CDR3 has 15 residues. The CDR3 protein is CSASSGQGARQPQHF. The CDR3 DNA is TGCAGCGCCTCATCGGGACAGGGGGCTCGGCAGCCCCAGCATTTT.

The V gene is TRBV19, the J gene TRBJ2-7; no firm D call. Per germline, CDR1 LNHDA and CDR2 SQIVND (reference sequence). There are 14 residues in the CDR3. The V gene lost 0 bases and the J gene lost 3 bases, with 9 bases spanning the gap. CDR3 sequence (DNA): TGTGCCAGTAGTATAGATTATCTGAACTACGAGCAGTACTTC. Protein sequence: CASSIDYLNYEQYF. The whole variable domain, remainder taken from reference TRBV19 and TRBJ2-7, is DGGITQSPKYLFRKEGQNVTLSCEQNLNHDAMYWYRQDPGQGLRLIYYSQIVNDFQKGDIAEGYSVSREKKESFPLTVTSAQKNPTAFYLCASSIDYLNYEQYFGPGTRLTVT.